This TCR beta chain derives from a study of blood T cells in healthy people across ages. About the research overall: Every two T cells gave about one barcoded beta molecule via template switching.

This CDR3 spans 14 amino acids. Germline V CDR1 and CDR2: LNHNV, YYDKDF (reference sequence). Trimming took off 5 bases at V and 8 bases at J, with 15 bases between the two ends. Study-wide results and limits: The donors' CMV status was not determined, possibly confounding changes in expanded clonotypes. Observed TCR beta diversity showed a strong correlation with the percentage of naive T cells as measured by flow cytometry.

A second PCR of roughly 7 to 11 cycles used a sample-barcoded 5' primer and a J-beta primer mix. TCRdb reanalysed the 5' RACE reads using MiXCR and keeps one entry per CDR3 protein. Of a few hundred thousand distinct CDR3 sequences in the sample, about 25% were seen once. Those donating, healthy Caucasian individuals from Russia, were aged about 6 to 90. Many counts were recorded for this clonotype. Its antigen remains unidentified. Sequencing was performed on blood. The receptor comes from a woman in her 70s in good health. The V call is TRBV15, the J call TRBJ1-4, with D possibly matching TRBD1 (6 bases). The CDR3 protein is CATSGPQGGEKLFF. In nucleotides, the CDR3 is TGTGCCACCAGCGGCCCACAGGGTGGGGAAAAACTGTTTTTT.